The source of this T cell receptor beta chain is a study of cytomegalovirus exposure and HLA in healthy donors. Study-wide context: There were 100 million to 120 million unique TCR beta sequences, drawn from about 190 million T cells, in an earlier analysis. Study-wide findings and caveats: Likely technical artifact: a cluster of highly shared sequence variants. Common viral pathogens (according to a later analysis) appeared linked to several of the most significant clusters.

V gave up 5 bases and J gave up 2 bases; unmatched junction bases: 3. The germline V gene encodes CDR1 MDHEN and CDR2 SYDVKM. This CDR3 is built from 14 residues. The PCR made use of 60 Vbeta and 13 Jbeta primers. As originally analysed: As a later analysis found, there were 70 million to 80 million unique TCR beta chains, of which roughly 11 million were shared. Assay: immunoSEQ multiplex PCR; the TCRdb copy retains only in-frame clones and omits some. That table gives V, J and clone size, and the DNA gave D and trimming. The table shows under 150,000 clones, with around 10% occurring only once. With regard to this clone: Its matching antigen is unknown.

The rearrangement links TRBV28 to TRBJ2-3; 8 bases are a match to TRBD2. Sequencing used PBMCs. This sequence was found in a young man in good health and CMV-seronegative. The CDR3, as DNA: TGTGCCAGCAGTAGAGCGGGGGTCACAGATACGCAGTATTTT. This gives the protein CASSRAGVTDTQYF.